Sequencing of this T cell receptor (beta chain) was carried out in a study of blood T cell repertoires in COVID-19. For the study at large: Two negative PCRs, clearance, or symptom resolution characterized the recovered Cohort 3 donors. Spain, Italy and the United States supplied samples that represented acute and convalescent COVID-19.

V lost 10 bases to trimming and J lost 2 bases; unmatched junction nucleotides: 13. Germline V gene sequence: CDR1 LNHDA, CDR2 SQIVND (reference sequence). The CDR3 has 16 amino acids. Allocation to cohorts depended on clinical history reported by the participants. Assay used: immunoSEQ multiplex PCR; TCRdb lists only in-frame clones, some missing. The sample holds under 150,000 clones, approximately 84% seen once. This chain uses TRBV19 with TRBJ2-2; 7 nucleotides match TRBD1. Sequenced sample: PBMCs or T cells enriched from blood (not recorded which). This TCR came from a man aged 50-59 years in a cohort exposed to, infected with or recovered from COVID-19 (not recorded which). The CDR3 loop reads CATLTTGWTNTGELFF. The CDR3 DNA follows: TGTGCCACCCTAACGACAGGGTGGACCAACACCGGGGAGCTGTTTTTT. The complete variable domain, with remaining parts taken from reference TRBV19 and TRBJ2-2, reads DGGITQSPKYLFRKEGQNVTLSCEQNLNHDAMYWYRQDPGQGLRLIYYSQIVNDFQKGDIAEGYSVSREKKESFPLTVTSAQKNPTAFYLCATLTTGWTNTGELFFGEGSRLTVL.